One and the same sample provided the 21 T cell receptor beta chains below, sequenced in a study of T cells after yellow fever vaccination. TCRdb reprocessed the 5' RACE reads via MiXCR and lists one record per CDR3 protein. Of some 400,000 distinct CDR3 sequences in the sample, 18% were seen once. This specimen was PBMCs, taken before the yellow fever booster vaccination. The receptors come from a man younger than 35 who received the YFV17D yellow fever vaccine.

This clonotype was picked up a small number of times. V gene TRBV5-1 combines with J gene TRBJ1-6; D not certain. The germline gives CDR1 SGHRS, CDR2 YFSETQ. The CDR3 sequence is 15 residues long. The V and J ends lost 4 bases and 10 bases respectively, with 18 bases between them. The CDR3 DNA follows: TGCGCCAGCAGCCCTGGCGGGGAATCTAACTCACCCCTCCACTTT. Translation: CASSPGGESNSPLHF.

In this sample, this clonotype turned up many times. The chain has TRBV24-1 and TRBJ2-1, with 8 bases lining up with TRBD2. The CDR3 covers 15 residues. Per the germline V gene, CDR1 is KGHDR and CDR2 is SFDVKD. Germline trimming cut 4 bases from V and 6 bases from J; bases unmatched to any gene: 7. The DNA for the CDR3 is TGTGCCACCAGTGACCCTCGGACTAGCCTCAATGAGCAGTTCTTC. Translating it yields CATSDPRTSLNEQFF.

This chain uses TRBV6-2 or TRBV6-3 with TRBJ2-1, with TRBD2 matching over 9 bases. Losses at the gene ends were 0 bases for V and 4 bases for J; bases not matched to a gene: 4. CDR1 is MNHEY, CDR2 SVGEGT, per germline. The CDR3 spans 16 residues. The CDR3 region is CASSYSKTSGYNEQFF. The CDR3, as DNA: TGTGCCAGCAGTTACTCGAAGACTAGCGGATACAATGAGCAGTTCTTC.

This clonotype was counted between two and nine times. J is TRBJ2-3 and V is TRBV4-1; D is unclear. CDR1 and CDR2 (germline): MGHRA, YSYEKL. CDR3 length: 14 amino acids. V shed 3 bases and J shed 3 bases, with 10 bases lying between them. The CDR3 nucleotides read TGCGCCAGCAGCCAGTTGGGTGGGACAGATACGCAGTATTTT. Amino acids: CASSQLGGTDTQYF.

The chain is built from TRBV12-3 or TRBV12-4 and TRBJ2-2, with 16 nucleotides matching TRBD2. The trim removed 4 bases at V and 0 bases at J, leaving 2 bases unmatched. This CDR3 region has 18 residues. The DNA for the CDR3 is TGTGCCAGCAGTTGGGGACTAGCGGGGGGGTCGAACACCGGGGAGCTGTTTTTT. Its translation is CASSWGLAGGSNTGELFF.

In its sample, this clonotype was seen many times. The chain links TRBV7-2 to TRBJ2-5; a weak D match, TRBD2 (6 bases). The CDR3 totals 15 residues. The V gene's germline CDR1 is SGHTA and CDR2 FQGNSA. The V gene lost 5 bases and the J gene lost 5 bases, with 18 bases spanning the gap. The CDR3 protein is CASSQQRAPEETQYF. DNA of the CDR3: TGTGCCAGCAGCCAACAGCGGGCCCCCGAGGAGACCCAGTACTTC. The full variable domain, its missing parts supplied by reference TRBV7-2 and TRBJ2-5, is GAGVSQSPSNKVTEKGKDVELRCDPISGHTALYWYRQSLGQGLEFLIYFQGNSAPDKSGLPSDRFSAERTGGSVSTLTIQRTQQEDSAVYLCASSQQRAPEETQYFGPGTRLLVL.

The V gene is TRBV5-6, the J gene TRBJ1-1, with D tentatively TRBD1 (5 bases). The CDR3 runs to 15 residues. The germline V gene has CDR1 SGHDT and CDR2 YYEEEE. The V gene lost 0 bases and the J gene lost 10 bases, with 19 bases spanning the gap. The CDR3 region is CASSLAPGAVSGAFF. CDR3 nucleotides: TGTGCCAGCAGCTTGGCCCCCGGGGCGGTGAGTGGAGCTTTCTTT. Filled out from reference TRBV5-6 and TRBJ1-1, the complete variable domain reads DAGVTQSPTHLIKTRGQQVTLRCSPKSGHDTVSWYQQALGQGPQFIFQYYEEEERQRGNFPDRFSGHQFPNYSSELNVNALLLGDSALYLCASSLAPGAVSGAFFGQGTRLTVV.

This clonotype appeared a few times. The genes are TRBV4-1 and TRBJ2-3; D is unclear. The V and J ends lost 0 bases and 3 bases respectively, with 7 bases between them. The CDR3 loop spans 14 amino acids. Germline V gene lookup returns CDR1 MGHRA and CDR2 YSYEKL. The CDR3 here is CASSQDHGTDTQYF. CDR3 DNA: TGCGCCAGCAGCCAAGACCACGGAACAGATACGCAGTATTTT.

V is TRBV30 and J is TRBJ1-1; 7 bases map to TRBD1. Looked up from germline, CDR1 is GTSNPN and CDR2 is SVGIG (reference sequence). The V gene end was trimmed by 4 bases and the J gene end by 7 bases; junction bases not matched to a gene: 9. CDR3 length equals 13 residues. CDR3 amino acids: CAWTTRQGFEAFF. The CDR3 coding sequence is TGTGCCTGGACCACGCGACAGGGATTTGAAGCTTTCTTT. The full variable domain, in which reference TRBV30 and TRBJ1-1 provide the parts outside the CDR3, is SQTIHQWPATLVQPVGSPLSLECTVEGTSNPNLYWYRQAAGRGLQLLFYSVGIGQISSEVPQNLSASRPQDRQFILSSKKLLLSDSGFYLCAWTTRQGFEAFFGQGTRLTVV.

This clonotype has more than one count but fewer than ten. V usage is TRBV30 and J usage is TRBJ2-7, with TRBD1 as a possible D gene (6 bases). CDR1 and CDR2 from the germline V gene are GTSNPN and SVGIG (reference sequence). Trimming left V 5 bases short and J 3 bases short, with 17 bases between. The CDR3 length is 14 residues. CDR3 in DNA: TGTGCCTGGGGGGGCTCGACAGATTACTACGAGCAGTACTTC. Amino acids: CAWGGSTDYYEQYF.

This chain connects TRBV7-2 to TRBJ1-1, with D maybe TRBD1 (5 bases). CDR1 and CDR2 (germline): SGHTA, FQGNSA. The CDR3 extends over 14 amino acids. Trimming removed 0 bases from V and 4 bases from J, with 9 bases in between. CDR3 residues: CASSLARATTEAFF. The CDR3, as DNA: TGTGCCAGCAGCTTAGCCAGGGCAACCACTGAAGCTTTCTTT.

The gene calls are TRBV5-5 and TRBJ2-2; D not resolved. The germline CDR1 and CDR2 sequences are SGHKS and YYEKEE (reference sequence). The CDR3 runs to 15 residues. Trimming stripped 3 bases from V and 4 bases from J, with 13 bases between. CDR3 bases: TGTGCCAGCAGCTCCTCATACAGTACCACCGGGGAGCTGTTTTTT. It is translated as CASSSSYSTTGELFF. The full variable domain, in which reference TRBV5-5 and TRBJ2-2 provide the parts outside the CDR3, is DAGVTQSPTHLIKTRGQQVTLRCSPISGHKSVSWYQQVLGQGPQFIFQYYEKEERGRGNFPDRFSARQFPNYSSELNVNALLLGDSALYLCASSSSYSTTGELFFGEGSRLTVL.

The genes are TRBV14 and TRBJ2-1; 9 bases are shared with TRBD2. The V gene's germline CDR1 is SGHDN and CDR2 FVKESK. V was pared by 2 bases and J by 3 bases, with 2 bases of the junction left unmatched. The CDR3 extends over 15 amino acids. DNA of the CDR3: TGTGCCAGCAGCCAAATTAGCGGGGGCTACAATGAGCAGTTCTTC. Translating it yields CASSQISGGYNEQFF.

This clonotype was picked up a small number of times. The chain links TRBV7-3 to TRBJ2-5; 8 nucleotides align to TRBD2. V lost 4 bases, J lost 4 bases, and 8 bases stayed unmatched. Germline loops: CDR1 SGHTA, CDR2 FQGTGA. The CDR3 is 15 residues long. CDR3 nucleotides: TGTGCCAGCAGCTCCGCGGGGGGCCTGGGAGAGACCCAGTACTTC. Its protein is CASSSAGGLGETQYF.

This clonotype was counted a few times. The chain uses TRBV5-1 and TRBJ1-1; tentative D call: TRBD1 (5 bases). V was trimmed by 3 bases and J by 4 bases, leaving 13 bases between them. CDR1 SGHRS and CDR2 YFSETQ come from the germline V gene. The CDR3 length is 14 residues. The DNA for the CDR3 is TGCGCCAGCAGCTCAGATGCGGGGGGCACTGAAGCTTTCTTT. It yields the protein CASSSDAGGTEAFF.

The DNA for the CDR3 is TGTGCCAGCAGCTTAGGCCAGAACCAAGAGACCCAGTACTTC. This gives the protein CASSLGQNQETQYF. This chain connects TRBV7-6 to TRBJ2-5; D gene unclear. Germline V CDR1 and CDR2: SGHVS, FNYEAQ. CDR3 length equals 14 residues. Trimming shortened V by 1 base and J by 0 bases, and 6 bases separated the two germline ends.

This clonotype occurred a few times. The gene calls are TRBV6-5 and TRBJ2-7; 10 bases match TRBD1. CDR1 is MNHEY and CDR2 is SVGAGI in the germline V gene. The J segment lost 3 bases and the V segment lost 5 bases, leaving 1 base of the junction unmatched. The CDR3 is 13 amino acids. In DNA, the CDR3 is TGTGCCAGCAGTGGGGACAGGGGCTACGAGCAGTACTTC. It encodes CASSGDRGYEQYF.

This clonotype was recorded a few times. The chain carries TRBV7-3 and TRBJ2-7; D is undetermined. Germline CDR1 is SGHTA and CDR2 is FQGTGA. The length of the CDR3 is 14 residues. V was shortened by 5 bases and J by 2 bases, with 13 bases between the two germline ends. CDR3 bases: TGTGCCAGCAGCCCCGGACCCGATGCCTACGAGCAGTACTTC. The encoded protein is CASSPGPDAYEQYF. Using reference TRBV7-3 and TRBJ2-7 for the parts outside the CDR3, the full variable domain is GAGVSQTPSNKVTEKGKYVELRCDPISGHTALYWYRQSLGQGPEFLIYFQGTGAADDSGLPNDRFFAVRPEGSVSTLKIQRTERGDSAVYLCASSPGPDAYEQYFGPGTRLTVT.

The count of this clonotype is one. The gene calls are TRBV24-1 and TRBJ2-1; 8 bases match TRBD1. Germline CDR1 is KGHDR and CDR2 is SFDVKD. Trimming cost V 1 base and J 8 bases; bases outside gene matches: 12. The CDR3 has 17 amino acids. CDR3: CATSDLTQDRDGYEQFF. As DNA, the CDR3 is TGTGCCACCAGTGATTTAACTCAGGACAGGGATGGTTATGAGCAGTTCTTC.

In its sample, this clonotype was seen a few times. The J gene is TRBJ2-1, the V gene TRBV5-6; possibly TRBD1 or TRBD2 for D (6 bases each). V gave up 5 bases and J gave up 5 bases, with 17 bases separating them. Looked up from germline, CDR1 is SGHDT and CDR2 is YYEEEE. The CDR3 has 15 residues. CDR3 sequence: CASRARGESDNEQFF. The CDR3 DNA sequence: TGTGCCAGCAGGGCTAGGGGGGAATCGGACAATGAGCAGTTCTTC.

The chain combines TRBV6-6 with TRBJ2-4, with 14 bases that match TRBD2. In germline, CDR1 is MNHNY, CDR2 SVGAGI (reference sequence). V shed 6 bases, J shed 5 bases, and the junction held 9 bases outside the gene matches. This CDR3 contains 17 residues. The DNA of the CDR3 is TGTGCCAGCAGAGGGATAGGACTAGCGGGGGGTCAAAACATTCAGTACTTC. It specifies CASRGIGLAGGQNIQYF.